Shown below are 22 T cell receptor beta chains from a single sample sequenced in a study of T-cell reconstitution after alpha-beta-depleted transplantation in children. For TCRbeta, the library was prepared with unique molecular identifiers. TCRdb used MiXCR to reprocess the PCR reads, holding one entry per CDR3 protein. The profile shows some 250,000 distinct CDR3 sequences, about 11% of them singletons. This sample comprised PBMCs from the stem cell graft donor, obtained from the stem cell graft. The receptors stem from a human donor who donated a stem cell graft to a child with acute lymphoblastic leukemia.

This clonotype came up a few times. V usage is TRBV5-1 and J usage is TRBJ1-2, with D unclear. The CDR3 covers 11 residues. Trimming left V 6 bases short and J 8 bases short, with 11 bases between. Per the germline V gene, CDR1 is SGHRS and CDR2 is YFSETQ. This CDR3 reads CASTSDGGYTF. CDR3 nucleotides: TGCGCCAGCACCTCGGACGGGGGCTACACCTTC.

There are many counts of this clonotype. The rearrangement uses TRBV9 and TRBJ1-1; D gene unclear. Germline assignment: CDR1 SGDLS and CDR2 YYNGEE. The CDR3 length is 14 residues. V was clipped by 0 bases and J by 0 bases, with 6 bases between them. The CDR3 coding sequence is TGTGCCAGCAGCGTAGCATCAGTGAACACTGAAGCTTTCTTT. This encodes CASSVASVNTEAFF.

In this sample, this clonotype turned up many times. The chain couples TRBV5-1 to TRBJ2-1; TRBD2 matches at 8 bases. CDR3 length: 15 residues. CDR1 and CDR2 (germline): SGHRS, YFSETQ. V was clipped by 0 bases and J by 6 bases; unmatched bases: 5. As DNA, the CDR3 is TGCGCCAGCAGCTTGGAGGGACTAGAGGCCAATGAGCAGTTCTTC. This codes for CASSLEGLEANEQFF.

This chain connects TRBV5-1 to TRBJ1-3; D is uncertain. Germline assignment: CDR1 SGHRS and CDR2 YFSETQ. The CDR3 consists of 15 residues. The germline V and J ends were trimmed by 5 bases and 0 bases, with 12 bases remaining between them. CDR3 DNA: TGCGCCAGCAGTAATGCCGGAGGCTCTGGAAACACCATATATTTT. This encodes CASSNAGGSGNTIYF.

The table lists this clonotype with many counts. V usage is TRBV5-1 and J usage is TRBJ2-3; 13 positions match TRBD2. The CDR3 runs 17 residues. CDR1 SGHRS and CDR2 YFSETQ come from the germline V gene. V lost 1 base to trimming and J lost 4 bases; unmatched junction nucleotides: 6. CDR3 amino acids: CASSLTQLAGGPDTQYF. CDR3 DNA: TGCGCCAGCAGCTTGACACAACTAGCGGGAGGGCCAGATACGCAGTATTTT.

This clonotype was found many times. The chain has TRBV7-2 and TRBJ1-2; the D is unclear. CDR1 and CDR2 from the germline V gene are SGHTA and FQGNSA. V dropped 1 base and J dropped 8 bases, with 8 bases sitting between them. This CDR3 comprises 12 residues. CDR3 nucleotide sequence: TGTGCCAGCAGCTTAGTGGTCGGAGGCTACACCTTC. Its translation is CASSLVVGGYTF.

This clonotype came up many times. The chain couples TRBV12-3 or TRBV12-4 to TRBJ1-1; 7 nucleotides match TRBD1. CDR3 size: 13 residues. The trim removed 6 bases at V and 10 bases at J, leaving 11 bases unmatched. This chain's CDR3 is CASSPKGQTRAFF. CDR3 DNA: TGTGCCAGCAGCCCAAAGGGACAGACGAGAGCTTTCTTT.

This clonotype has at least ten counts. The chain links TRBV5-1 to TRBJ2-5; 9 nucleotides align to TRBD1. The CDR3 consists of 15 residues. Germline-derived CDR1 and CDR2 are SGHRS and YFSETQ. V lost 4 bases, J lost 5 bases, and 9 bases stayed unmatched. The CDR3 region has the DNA TGCGCCAGCAGCGGGAGGACAGGGGTTTGGGAGACCCAGTACTTC. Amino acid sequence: CASSGRTGVWETQYF. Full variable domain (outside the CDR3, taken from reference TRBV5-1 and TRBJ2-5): KAGVTQTPRYLIKTRGQQVTLSCSPISGHRSVSWYQQTPGQGLQFLFEYFSETQRNKGNFPGRFSGRQFSNSRSEMNVSTLELGDSALYLCASSGRTGVWETQYFGPGTRLLVL.

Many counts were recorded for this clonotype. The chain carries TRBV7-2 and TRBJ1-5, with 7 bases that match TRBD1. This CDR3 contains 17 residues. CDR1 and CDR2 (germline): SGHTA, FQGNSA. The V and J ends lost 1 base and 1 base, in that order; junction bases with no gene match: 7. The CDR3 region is CASSLGGLGQSNQPQHF. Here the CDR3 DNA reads TGTGCCAGCAGCTTAGGGGGTCTGGGACAGAGCAATCAGCCCCAGCATTTT.

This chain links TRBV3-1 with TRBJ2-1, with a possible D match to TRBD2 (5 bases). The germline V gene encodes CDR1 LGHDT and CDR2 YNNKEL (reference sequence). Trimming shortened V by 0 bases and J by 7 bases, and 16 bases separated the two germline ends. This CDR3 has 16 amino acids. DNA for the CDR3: TGTGCCAGCAGCCAAGAACTCTTAGTGGACTCGAATGAGCAGTTCTTC. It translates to CASSQELLVDSNEQFF.

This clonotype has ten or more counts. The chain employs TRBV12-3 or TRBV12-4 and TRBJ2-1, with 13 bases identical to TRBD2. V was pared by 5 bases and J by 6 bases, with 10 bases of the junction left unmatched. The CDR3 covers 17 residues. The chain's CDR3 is CASSPFQRTSGSNEQFF. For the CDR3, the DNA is TGTGCCAGCAGTCCCTTCCAAAGGACTAGCGGGAGCAATGAGCAGTTCTTC.

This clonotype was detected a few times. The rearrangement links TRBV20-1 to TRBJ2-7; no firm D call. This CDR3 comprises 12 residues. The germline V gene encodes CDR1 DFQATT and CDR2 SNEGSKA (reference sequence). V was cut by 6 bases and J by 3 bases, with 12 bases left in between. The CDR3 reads CSAPKAGYEQYF. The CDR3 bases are TGCAGTGCGCCCAAGGCCGGCTACGAGCAGTACTTC.

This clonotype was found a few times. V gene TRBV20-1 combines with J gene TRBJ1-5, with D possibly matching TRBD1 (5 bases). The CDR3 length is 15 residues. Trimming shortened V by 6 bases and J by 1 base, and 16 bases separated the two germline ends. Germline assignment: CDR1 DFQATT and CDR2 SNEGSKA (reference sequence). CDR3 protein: CSALGREGSNQPQHF. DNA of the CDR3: TGCAGTGCCTTGGGCAGGGAGGGGAGCAATCAGCCCCAGCATTTT.

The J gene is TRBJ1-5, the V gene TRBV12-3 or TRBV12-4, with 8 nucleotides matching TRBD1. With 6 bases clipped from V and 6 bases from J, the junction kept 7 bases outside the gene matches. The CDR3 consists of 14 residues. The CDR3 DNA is TGTGCCAGCAGGGGAGACAGGGGAGTTCAGCCCCAGCATTTT. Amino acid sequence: CASRGDRGVQPQHF.

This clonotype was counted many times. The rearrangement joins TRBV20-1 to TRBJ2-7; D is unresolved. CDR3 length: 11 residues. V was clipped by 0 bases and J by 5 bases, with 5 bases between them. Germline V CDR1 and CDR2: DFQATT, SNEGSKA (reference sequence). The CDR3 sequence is CSARDLNEQYF. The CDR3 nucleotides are TGCAGTGCTAGAGATCTGAACGAGCAGTACTTC.

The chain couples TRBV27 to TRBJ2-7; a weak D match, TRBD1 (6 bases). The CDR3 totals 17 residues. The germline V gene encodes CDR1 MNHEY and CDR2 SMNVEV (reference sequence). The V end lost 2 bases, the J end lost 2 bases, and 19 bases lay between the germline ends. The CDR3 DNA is TGTGCCAGCAGTTTAAAGTACGGGACAATCCCAACCTACGAGCAGTACTTC. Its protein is CASSLKYGTIPTYEQYF.

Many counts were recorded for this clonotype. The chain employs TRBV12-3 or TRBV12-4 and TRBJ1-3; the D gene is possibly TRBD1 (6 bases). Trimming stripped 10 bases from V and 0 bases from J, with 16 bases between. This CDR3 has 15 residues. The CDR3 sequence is CATQKGQTSGNTIYF. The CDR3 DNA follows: TGTGCCACCCAAAAAGGACAGACCTCTGGAAACACCATATATTTT.

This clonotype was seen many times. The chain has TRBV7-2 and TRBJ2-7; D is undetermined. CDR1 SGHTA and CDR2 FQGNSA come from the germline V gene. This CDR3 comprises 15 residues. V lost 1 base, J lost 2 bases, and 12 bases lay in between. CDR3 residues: CASSLDFGRTYEQYF. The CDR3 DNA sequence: TGTGCCAGCAGCTTAGATTTTGGGCGGACCTACGAGCAGTACTTC. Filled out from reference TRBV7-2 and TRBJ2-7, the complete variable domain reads GAGVSQSPSNKVTEKGKDVELRCDPISGHTALYWYRQSLGQGLEFLIYFQGNSAPDKSGLPSDRFSAERTGGSVSTLTIQRTQQEDSAVYLCASSLDFGRTYEQYFGPGTRLTVT.

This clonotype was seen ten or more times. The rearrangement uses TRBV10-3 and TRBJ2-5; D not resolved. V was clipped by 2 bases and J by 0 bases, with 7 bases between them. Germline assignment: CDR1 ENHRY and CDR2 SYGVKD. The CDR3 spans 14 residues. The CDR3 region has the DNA TGTGCCATCAGTGAGCCGCCGTACCAAGAGACCCAGTACTTC. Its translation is CAISEPPYQETQYF.

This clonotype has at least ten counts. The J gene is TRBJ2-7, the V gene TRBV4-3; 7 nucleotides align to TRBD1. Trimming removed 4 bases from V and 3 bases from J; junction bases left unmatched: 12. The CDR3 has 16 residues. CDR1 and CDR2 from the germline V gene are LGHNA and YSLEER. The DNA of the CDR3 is TGCGCCAGCAGCCGCACAATCGCCGGGACAGTCTACGAGCAGTACTTC. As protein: CASSRTIAGTVYEQYF.

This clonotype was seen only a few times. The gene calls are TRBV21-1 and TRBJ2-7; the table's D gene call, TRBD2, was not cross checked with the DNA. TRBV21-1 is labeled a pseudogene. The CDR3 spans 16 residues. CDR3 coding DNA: TGTGCCAGCACCCAACCCTCGGGACTTTGCTCCTACGAGCAGTACTTC. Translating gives CASTQPSGLCSYEQYF.

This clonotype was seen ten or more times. CDR3 DNA sequence: TGTGCCAGCAGCCTAGGGCCTACAACCGGGGAGCTGTTTTTT. Protein product: CASSLGPTTGELFF. The chain employs TRBV11-3 and TRBJ2-2, with no clear D. The CDR3 covers 14 residues. Germline CDR1 and CDR2: SGHNT and YENEEA. Trimming removed 5 bases at V and 5 bases at J, with 12 bases between.